Sequencing of this T cell receptor (beta chain) was carried out in a study of cytomegalovirus exposure and HLA in healthy donors. Study-wide findings and caveats: Researchers reported that a few CMV-associated chains were confirmed in vitro as CMV antigen-specific.

With respect to this clone: Its specificity is not known.

Separation from the approximately 660-subject first cohort characterized the roughly 110-subject validation cohort, to which the donors belonged. TCRdb keeps only in-frame clones here, not all; method: immunoSEQ multiplex PCR. The profile shows 150,000 or so clones, 70% to 90% of them singletons. The germline CDR1 and CDR2 sequences are LGHNA and YSLEER. With 3 bases removed from V and 1 base from J, the gap between germline ends came to 9 bases. The CDR3 is 14 amino acids. The specimen sequenced was PBMCs. The chain is built from TRBV4-3 and TRBJ1-1; no clear D. The TCR was taken from a human donor in good health. The CDR3 coding sequence is TGCGCCAGCAGCCACCGAGAAACGAACACTGAAGCTTTCTTT. Translation gives CASSHRETNTEAFF.